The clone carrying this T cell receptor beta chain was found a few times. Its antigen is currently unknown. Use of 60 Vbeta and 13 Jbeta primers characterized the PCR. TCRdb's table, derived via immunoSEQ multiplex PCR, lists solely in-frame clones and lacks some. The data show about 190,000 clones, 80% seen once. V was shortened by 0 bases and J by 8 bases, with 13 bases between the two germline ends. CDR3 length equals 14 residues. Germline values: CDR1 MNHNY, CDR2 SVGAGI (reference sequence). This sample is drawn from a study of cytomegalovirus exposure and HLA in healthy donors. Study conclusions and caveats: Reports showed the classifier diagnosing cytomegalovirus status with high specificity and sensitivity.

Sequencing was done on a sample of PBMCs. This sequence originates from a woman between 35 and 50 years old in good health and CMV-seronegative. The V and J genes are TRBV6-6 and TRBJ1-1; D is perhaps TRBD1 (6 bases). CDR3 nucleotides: TGTGCCAGCAGTTACTCGCAGGGGCCTCGGGAAGCTTTCTTT. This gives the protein CASSYSQGPREAFF.